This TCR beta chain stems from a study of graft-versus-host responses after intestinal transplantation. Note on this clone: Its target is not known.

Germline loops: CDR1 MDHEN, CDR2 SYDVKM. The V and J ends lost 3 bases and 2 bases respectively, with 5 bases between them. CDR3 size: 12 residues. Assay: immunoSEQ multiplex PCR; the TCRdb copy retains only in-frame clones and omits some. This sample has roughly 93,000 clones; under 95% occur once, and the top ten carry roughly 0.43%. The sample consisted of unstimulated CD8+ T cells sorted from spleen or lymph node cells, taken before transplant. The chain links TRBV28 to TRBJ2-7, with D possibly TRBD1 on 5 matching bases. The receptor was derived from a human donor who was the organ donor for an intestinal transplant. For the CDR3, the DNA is TGTGCCAGCAGTTTGACAGCCTACGAGCAGTACTTC. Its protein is CASSLTAYEQYF.